The 30 T cell receptor beta chains given below trace back to one sample, sequenced in a study of T cell responses to AZD1222 COVID-19 vaccine. Clones were read by immunoSEQ multiplex PCR, and TCRdb kept only the in-frame ones, dropping some. In the table there are over 95,000 clones, roughly nine tenths of which are singletons. This sample comprised peripheral blood, obtained 28 days after the second AZD1222 dose. These receptors were obtained from an adult who received the AZD1222 COVID-19 vaccine.

This clone has just a few counts. The chain couples TRBV5-6 to TRBJ1-2; 7 nucleotides match TRBD1. J was trimmed by 11 bases and V by 4 bases; bases with no gene match: 14. The germline V gene encodes CDR1 SGHDT and CDR2 YYEEEE. The CDR3 loop spans 14 amino acids. The CDR3 DNA sequence: TGTGCCAGCAGCCGCATCGGACAGGCTTTTAGTTACACCTTC. As protein: CASSRIGQAFSYTF.

This rearrangement joins TRBV27 to TRBJ2-2; no definite D call. Looked up from germline, CDR1 is MNHEY and CDR2 is SMNVEV (reference sequence). V lost 8 bases to trimming and J lost 3 bases, with 13 bases between them. The CDR3 contains 14 residues. This chain's CDR3 is CASSPTVDTGELFF. The CDR3 DNA follows: TGTGCCAGCTCTCCGACCGTAGACACCGGGGAGCTGTTTTTT.

V and J are TRBV7-8 and TRBJ1-5; weak D call: TRBD1 (5 bases). CDR3 length: 13 residues. CDR1 SGHVS and CDR2 FQNEAQ come from the germline V gene. V lost 5 bases, J lost 7 bases, and 12 bases lay in between. The CDR3 reads CASSPGDLQPQHF. The CDR3 DNA reads as TGTGCCAGCAGCCCCGGGGACCTGCAGCCCCAGCATTTT.

This chain links TRBV2 with TRBJ1-1, with D uncertain. The CDR3 spans 13 residues. V was pared by 5 bases and J by 1 base, with 8 bases between. Looked up from germline, CDR1 is SNHLY and CDR2 is FYNNEI. This CDR3 reads CASSTDKNTEAFF. The CDR3 bases are TGTGCCAGCAGTACTGACAAGAACACTGAAGCTTTCTTT.

The rearrangement joins TRBV2 to TRBJ1-1; 8 bases line up with TRBD1. The V gene end was trimmed by 7 bases and the J gene end by 4 bases; junction bases not matched to a gene: 11. Germline-derived CDR1 and CDR2 are SNHLY and FYNNEI. This CDR3 comprises 15 residues. In nucleotides, the CDR3 is TGTGCCAGCAAAGGACAGGGACTTTCCCTCACTGAAGCTTTCTTT. This translates into CASKGQGLSLTEAFF.

This chain joins TRBV20-1 and TRBJ1-1; D is unclear. The CDR3 loop spans 10 amino acids. Germline assignment: CDR1 DFQATT and CDR2 SNEGSKA (reference sequence). Trimming stripped 4 bases from V and 5 bases from J, with 5 bases between. Here the CDR3 DNA reads TGCAGTGCTACAAAAACTGAAGCTTTCTTT. This sequence encodes CSATKTEAFF.

The J gene is TRBJ1-2, the V gene TRBV30; 9 nucleotides align to TRBD1. Trimming cost V 1 base and J 6 bases; bases outside gene matches: 6. Germline lookup yields CDR1 GTSNPN and CDR2 SVGIG (reference sequence). The CDR3 contains 14 residues. CDR3 in amino acids: CAWSATGGSNGYTF. The CDR3 coding sequence is TGTGCCTGGAGTGCAACAGGGGGCTCCAATGGCTACACCTTC.

The chain has TRBV25-1 and TRBJ2-1; D tentatively fits TRBD1 or TRBD2 (5 bases each). Germline V gene sequence: CDR1 MGHDK, CDR2 SYGVNS. Between the trimmed V and J ends, which lost 0 bases and 10 bases, there was a span of 13 bases. CDR3 length equals 14 residues. CDR3 residues: CASSEYNGAGEQFF. CDR3 in DNA: TGTGCCAGCAGTGAATATAACGGGGCCGGGGAGCAGTTCTTC.

The chain joins TRBV20-1 to TRBJ2-7; a weak D match, TRBD1 (6 bases). This CDR3 is 11 amino acids long. CDR1 and CDR2 (germline): DFQATT, SNEGSKA (reference sequence). V was cut by 5 bases and J by 7 bases, with 12 bases left in between. The chain's CDR3 is CSARSDREQYF. DNA of the CDR3: TGCAGTGCTCGAAGCGACAGGGAGCAGTACTTC.

V usage is TRBV4-1 and J usage is TRBJ1-2, with a possible D match to TRBD1 (6 bases). CDR1 and CDR2 from the germline V gene are MGHRA and YSYEKL. Deletions cut 4 bases from V and 5 bases from J, with 11 bases between. The CDR3 loop spans 13 amino acids. The CDR3 DNA is TGCGCCAGCAGCCCAGGGGATCGGTATGGCTACACCTTC. It is translated as CASSPGDRYGYTF.

The V call is TRBV15, the J call TRBJ2-5; D is perhaps TRBD2 (6 bases). The V end was cut by 3 bases, the J end by 3 bases, with 20 bases between. CDR3 size: 17 residues. Germline V gives CDR1 LNHNV, CDR2 YYDKDF (reference sequence). The DNA for the CDR3 is TGTGCCACCAGCAGCCCCTTTGCGGGAACTCTTAAAGAGACCCAGTACTTC. This gives the protein CATSSPFAGTLKETQYF. Full variable domain (rest looked up from reference TRBV15 and TRBJ2-5): DAMVIQNPRYQVTQFGKPVTLSCSQTLNHNVMYWYQQKSSQAPKLLFHYYDKDFNNEADTPDNFQSRRPNTSFCFLDIRSPGLGDTAMYLCATSSPFAGTLKETQYFGPGTRLLVL.

This clone showed up just a few times. V gene TRBV6-2 or TRBV6-3 combines with J gene TRBJ2-3; 11 bases fit TRBD2. With 1 base clipped from V and 1 base from J, the junction kept 10 bases outside the gene matches. Germline CDR1 MNHEY, CDR2 SVGEGT. This CDR3 spans 19 amino acids. The CDR3 region is CASSYWTSGPGSRTDTQYF. CDR3 sequence (DNA): TGTGCCAGCAGTTACTGGACTAGCGGGCCAGGAAGTCGCACAGATACGCAGTATTTT.

The rearrangement joins TRBV6-5 to TRBJ2-4, with 8 bases that match TRBD1. This CDR3 contains 13 residues. Unmatched junction bases numbered 3, after V lost 6 bases and J lost 5 bases. Germline values: CDR1 MNHEY, CDR2 SVGAGI. The CDR3 nucleotides are TGTGCCAGCAGGCAGGGGGCCGAAAACATTCAGTACTTC. This sequence encodes CASRQGAENIQYF.

The chain combines TRBV7-8 with TRBJ2-7; a weak D match, TRBD2 (5 bases). V dropped 1 base and J dropped 6 bases, with 16 bases sitting between them. The CDR3 totals 15 residues. Germline assignment: CDR1 SGHVS and CDR2 FQNEAQ. CDR3 in amino acids: CASSLERLRVPEQYF. The CDR3 DNA sequence: TGTGCCAGCAGCTTAGAAAGGTTGAGGGTTCCCGAGCAGTACTTC.

V usage is TRBV27 and J usage is TRBJ1-1; TRBD1 might be the D (5 bases). From germline, CDR1 is MNHEY and CDR2 SMNVEV (reference sequence). The V end lost 4 bases, the J end lost 5 bases, and 17 bases lay between the germline ends. The CDR3 runs to 15 residues. CDR3 DNA sequence: TGTGCCAGCAGTTCCCAGTCTGGGGCGAGGACTGAAGCTTTCTTT. Translation: CASSSQSGARTEAFF.

This chain uses TRBV5-5 with TRBJ2-3; 7 bases align to TRBD1. Trimming at V came to 2 bases and at J to 2 bases, leaving 2 bases not matched to a gene. CDR1 SGHKS and CDR2 YYEKEE come from the germline V gene (reference sequence). This CDR3 is 14 amino acids long. CDR3 bases: TGTGCCAGCAGCTTTGGGACAGACACAGATACGCAGTATTTT. Amino acids: CASSFGTDTDTQYF.

This clone was observed once. This chain joins TRBV5-8 and TRBJ2-3; 12 positions agree with TRBD2. Per germline, CDR1 SGHTS and CDR2 YDEGEE. This CDR3 comprises 16 residues. V gave up 4 bases and J gave up 3 bases; unmatched junction bases: 6. The CDR3: CASSPGLAGLTDTQYF. The CDR3 DNA reads as TGTGCCAGCAGCCCTGGACTAGCGGGATTGACAGATACGCAGTATTTT.

The gene calls are TRBV28 and TRBJ1-6; TRBD1 agrees at 9 bases. Per germline, CDR1 MDHEN and CDR2 SYDVKM. The CDR3 loop spans 15 amino acids. The V and J ends lost 3 bases and 9 bases, in that order; junction bases with no gene match: 6. The CDR3 DNA follows: TGTGCCAGCAGTTTGGGGGACAGGGAAGGTTCACCCCTCCACTTT. This codes for CASSLGDREGSPLHF. Together with reference TRBV28 and TRBJ1-6, the CDR3 gives the full variable domain: DVKVTQSSRYLVKRTGEKVFLECVQDMDHENMFWYRQDPGLGLRLIYFSYDVKMKEKGDIPEGYSVSREKKERFSLILESASTNQTSMYLCASSLGDREGSPLHFGNGTRLTVT.

The chain couples TRBV5-1 to TRBJ2-1; a weak D match, TRBD1 (5 bases). The CDR3 is 17 residues long. V lost 0 bases to trimming and J lost 5 bases, with 18 bases between them. Germline lookup yields CDR1 SGHRS and CDR2 YFSETQ. CDR3 in DNA: TGCGCCAGCAGCTTGGCATTACAGGCCGTTCCCGACAATGAGCAGTTCTTC. Encoded protein: CASSLALQAVPDNEQFF.

The chain has TRBV13 and TRBJ1-3; D unclear. V gave up 4 bases and J gave up 4 bases, with 17 bases separating them. The length of the CDR3 is 16 residues. CDR1 PRHDT and CDR2 FYEKMQ come from the germline V gene (reference sequence). The CDR3 sequence is CASSYQPRGSGNTIYF. CDR3 nucleotides: TGTGCCAGCAGCTACCAACCGCGGGGATCAGGAAACACCATATATTTT.

The rearrangement joins TRBV28 to TRBJ2-5, with a possible D match to TRBD1 (5 bases). Germline lookup yields CDR1 MDHEN and CDR2 SYDVKM. This CDR3 is built from 15 residues. Deletions cut 8 bases from V and 3 bases from J, with 19 bases between. The CDR3 spells CASAPWAGKEETQYF. As DNA, the CDR3 is TGTGCCAGCGCCCCATGGGCAGGGAAGGAAGAGACCCAGTACTTC.

V gene TRBV6-5 combines with J gene TRBJ1-1, with D tentatively TRBD1 (6 bases). The germline V gene encodes CDR1 MNHEY and CDR2 SVGAGI. Between the trimmed V and J ends, which lost 0 bases and 7 bases, there was a span of 9 bases. This CDR3 has 13 amino acids. CDR3 coding DNA: TGTGCCAGCAGTTACTCGACAGGCGGTGAAGCTTTCTTT. Translating it yields CASSYSTGGEAFF.

V is TRBV5-1 and J is TRBJ2-5; D not certain. Germline V lookup: CDR1 SGHRS, CDR2 YFSETQ. This CDR3 contains 12 residues. V lost 0 bases to trimming and J lost 6 bases, with 6 bases between them. The CDR3 coding sequence is TGCGCCAGCAGCTTGGACAGCCAGACCCAGTACTTC. Translating gives CASSLDSQTQYF.

The chain employs TRBV5-4 and TRBJ2-1; no clear D gene. This CDR3 has 16 amino acids. Germline V gene sequence: CDR1 SGHNT, CDR2 YYREEE (reference sequence). V was cut by 0 bases and J by 7 bases, with 17 bases left in between. Written as DNA, the CDR3 is TGTGCCAGCAGCTTGGCTGGCCCTCTAACGTCTAATGAGCAGTTCTTC. Encoded protein: CASSLAGPLTSNEQFF.

V gene TRBV18 combines with J gene TRBJ1-5; TRBD1 agrees at 7 bases. Germline loops: CDR1 KGHSH, CDR2 LQKENI. The CDR3 sequence is 18 residues long. The junction had 12 bases not matched to a gene; V was cut back by 4 bases and J by 0 bases. CDR3 sequence: CASSLSDRTPYSNQPQHF. DNA of the CDR3: TGTGCCAGCTCACTCTCGGACAGGACCCCCTATAGCAATCAGCCCCAGCATTTT.

This sequence joins TRBV10-3 and TRBJ2-7, with 11 bases identical to TRBD2. Germline CDR1 is ENHRY and CDR2 is SYGVKD. This CDR3 has 15 amino acids. The V segment lost 11 bases and the J segment 0 bases; nucleotides outside the gene matches: 9. CDR3 region: CASRTGTSGSYEQYF. CDR3 nucleotide sequence: TGTGCCTCTAGGACCGGGACTAGCGGCTCCTACGAGCAGTACTTC.

The chain recombines TRBV3-1 (or the pseudogene TRBV3-2) with TRBJ1-2; 10 positions agree with TRBD1. From germline, CDR1 is LGHDT and CDR2 YNNKEL (reference sequence). V lost 4 bases and J lost 4; bases outside the gene matches: 3. The CDR3 loop spans 14 amino acids. In nucleotides, the CDR3 is TGTGCCAGCAGCCCGGGACAGGGGACCTATGGCTACACCTTC. Translating gives CASSPGQGTYGYTF.

This sequence joins TRBV7-8 and TRBJ2-3; 13 bases are a match to TRBD2. Germline V lookup: CDR1 SGHVS, CDR2 FQNEAQ. Trimming took 1 base from V and 0 from J; bases not matched to a gene: 7. The CDR3 is made up of 19 amino acids. The CDR3 coding sequence is TGTGCCAGCAGCTTAGGGGGACTAGCGGGAATATCTAGCACAGATACGCAGTATTTT. It codes for CASSLGGLAGISSTDTQYF.

This chain joins TRBV5-4 and TRBJ2-1, with TRBD1 matching 8 bases. V shed 0 bases, J shed 7 bases, and the junction held 15 bases outside the gene matches. Germline CDR1 and CDR2: SGHNT and YYREEE (reference sequence). The CDR3 is made up of 18 amino acids. CDR3 protein: CASSLGRQGARSGNEQFF. DNA for the CDR3: TGTGCCAGCAGCTTGGGGAGGCAGGGGGCGCGGTCGGGTAATGAGCAGTTCTTC.

On this clone: Other DNA sequences in this specimen translate into the identical CDR3. The CDR3 protein is CASSQGWDSLNEKLFF. The CDR3 DNA sequence: TGTGCCAGCAGCCAAGGATGGGACAGTCTTAATGAAAAACTGTTTTTT. V gene TRBV3-1 (or the pseudogene TRBV3-2) combines with J gene TRBJ1-4, with 7 positions matching TRBD1. The length of the CDR3 is 16 residues. Germline lookup yields CDR1 LGHDT and CDR2 YNNKEL (reference sequence). Trimming at V came to 1 base and at J to 4 bases, leaving 6 bases not matched to a gene.